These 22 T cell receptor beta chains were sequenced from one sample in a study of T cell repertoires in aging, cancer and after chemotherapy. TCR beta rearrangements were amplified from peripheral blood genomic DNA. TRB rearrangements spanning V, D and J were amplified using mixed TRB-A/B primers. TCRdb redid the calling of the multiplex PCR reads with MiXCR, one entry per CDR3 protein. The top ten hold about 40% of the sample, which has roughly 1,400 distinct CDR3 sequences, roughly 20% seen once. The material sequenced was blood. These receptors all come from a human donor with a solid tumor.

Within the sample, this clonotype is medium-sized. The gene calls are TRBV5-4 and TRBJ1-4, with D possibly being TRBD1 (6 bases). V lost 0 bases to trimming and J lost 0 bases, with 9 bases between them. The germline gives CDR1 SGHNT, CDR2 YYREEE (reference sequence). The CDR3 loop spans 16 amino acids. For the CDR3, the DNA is TGTGCCAGCAGCTTGGGGGGGCGCGCAACTAATGAAAAACTGTTTTTT. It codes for CASSLGGRATNEKLFF.

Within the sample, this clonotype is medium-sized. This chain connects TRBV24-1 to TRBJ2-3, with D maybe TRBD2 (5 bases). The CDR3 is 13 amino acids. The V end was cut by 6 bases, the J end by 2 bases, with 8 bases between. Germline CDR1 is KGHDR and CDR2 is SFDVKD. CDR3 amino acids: CATSLRDTDTQYF. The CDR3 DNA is TGTGCCACCAGTCTGAGGGACACAGATACGCAGTATTTT.

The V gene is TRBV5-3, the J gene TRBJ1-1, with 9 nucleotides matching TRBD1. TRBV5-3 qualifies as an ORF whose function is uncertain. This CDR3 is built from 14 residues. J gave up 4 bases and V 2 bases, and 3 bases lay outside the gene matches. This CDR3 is CARSFGTGSTEAFF. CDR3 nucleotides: TGTGCCAGAAGCTTCGGGACAGGGTCCACTGAAGCTTTCTTT.

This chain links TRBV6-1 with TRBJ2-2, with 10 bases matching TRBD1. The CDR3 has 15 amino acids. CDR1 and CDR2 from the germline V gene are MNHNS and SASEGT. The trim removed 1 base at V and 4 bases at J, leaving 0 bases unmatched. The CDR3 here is CASSEGTGGTGELFF. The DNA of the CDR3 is TGTGCCAGCAGTGAAGGGACAGGGGGCACCGGGGAGCTGTTTTTT.

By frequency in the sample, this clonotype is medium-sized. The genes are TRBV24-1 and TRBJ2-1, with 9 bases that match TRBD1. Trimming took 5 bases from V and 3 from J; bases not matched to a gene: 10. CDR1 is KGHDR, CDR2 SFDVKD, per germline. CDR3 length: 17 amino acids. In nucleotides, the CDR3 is TGTGCCACCAGTGCCAACACAGGGGGCTATAGCTACAATGAGCAGTTCTTC. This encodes CATSANTGGYSYNEQFF.

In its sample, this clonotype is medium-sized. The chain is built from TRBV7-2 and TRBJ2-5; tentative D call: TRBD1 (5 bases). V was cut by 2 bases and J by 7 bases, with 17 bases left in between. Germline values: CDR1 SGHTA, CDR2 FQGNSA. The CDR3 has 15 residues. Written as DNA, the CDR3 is TGTGCCAGCAGCTTATCGGCAGGGAATACGGGGACCCAGTACTTC. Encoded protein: CASSLSAGNTGTQYF.

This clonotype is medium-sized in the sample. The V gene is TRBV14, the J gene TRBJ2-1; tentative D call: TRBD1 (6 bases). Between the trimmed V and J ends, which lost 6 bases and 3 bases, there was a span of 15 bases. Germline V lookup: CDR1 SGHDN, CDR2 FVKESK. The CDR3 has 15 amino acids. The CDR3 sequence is CASRRTGTYYNEQFF. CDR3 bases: TGTGCCAGCAGACGCACCGGGACATACTACAATGAGCAGTTCTTC.

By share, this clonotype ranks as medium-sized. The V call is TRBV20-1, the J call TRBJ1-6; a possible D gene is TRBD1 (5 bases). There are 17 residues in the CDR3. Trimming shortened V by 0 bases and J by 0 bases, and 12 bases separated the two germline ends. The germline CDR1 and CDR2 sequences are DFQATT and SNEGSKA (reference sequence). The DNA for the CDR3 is TGCAGTGCTAGAGATCACAGGCAAAGCTCCTATAATTCACCCCTCCACTTT. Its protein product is CSARDHRQSSYNSPLHF.

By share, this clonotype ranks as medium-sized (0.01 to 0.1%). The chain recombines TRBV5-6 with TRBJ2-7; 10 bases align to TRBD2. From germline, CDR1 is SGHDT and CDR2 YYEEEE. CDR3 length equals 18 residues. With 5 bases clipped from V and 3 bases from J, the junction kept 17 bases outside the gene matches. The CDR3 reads CASSAGSGGSRPFYEQYF. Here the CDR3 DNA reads TGTGCCAGCAGTGCCGGTAGCGGGGGGTCTAGACCCTTCTACGAGCAGTACTTC.

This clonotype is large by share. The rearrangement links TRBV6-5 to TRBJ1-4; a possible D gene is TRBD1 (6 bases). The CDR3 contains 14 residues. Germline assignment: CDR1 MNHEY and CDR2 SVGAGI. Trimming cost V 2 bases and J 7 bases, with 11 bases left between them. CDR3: CASSYGGAGEKLFF. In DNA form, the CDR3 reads TGTGCCAGCAGTTACGGGGGGGCTGGTGAAAAACTGTTTTTT.

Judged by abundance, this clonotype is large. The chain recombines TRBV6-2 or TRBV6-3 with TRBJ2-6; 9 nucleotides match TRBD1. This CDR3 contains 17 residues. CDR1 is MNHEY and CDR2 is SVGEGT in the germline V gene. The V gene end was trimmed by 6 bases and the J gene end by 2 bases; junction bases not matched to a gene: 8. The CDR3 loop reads CASRHLTGGAGANVLTF. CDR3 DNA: TGTGCCAGCAGGCACCTTACAGGGGGCGCTGGGGCCAACGTCCTGACTTTC.

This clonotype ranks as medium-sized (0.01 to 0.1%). In nucleotides, the CDR3 is TGTGCCAGTATCCTTGAGGGGGGCCTAGACCACGAGCAGTACTTC. It codes for CASILEGGLDHEQYF. J is TRBJ2-7 and V is TRBV21-1; the DNA was not used to check the table's D call, TRBD1. TRBV21-1 is shown as a pseudogene. This CDR3 region has 15 residues.

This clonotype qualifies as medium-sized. The CDR3: CSARTGGRTEAFF. The DNA of the CDR3 is TGCAGTGCAAGAACAGGGGGAAGGACTGAAGCTTTCTTT. The V call is TRBV20-1, the J call TRBJ1-1; TRBD1 matches 8 bases. The CDR3 contains 13 residues. CDR1 DFQATT and CDR2 SNEGSKA come from the germline V gene (reference sequence). V trimming: 6 bases; J trimming: 5 bases; junction bases outside the gene matches: 8.

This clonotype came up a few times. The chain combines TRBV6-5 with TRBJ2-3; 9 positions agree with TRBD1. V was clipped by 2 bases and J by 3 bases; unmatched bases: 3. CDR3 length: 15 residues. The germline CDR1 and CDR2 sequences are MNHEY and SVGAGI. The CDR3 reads CASSYGTGQTDTQYF. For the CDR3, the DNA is TGTGCCAGCAGTTACGGGACAGGGCAAACAGATACGCAGTATTTT.

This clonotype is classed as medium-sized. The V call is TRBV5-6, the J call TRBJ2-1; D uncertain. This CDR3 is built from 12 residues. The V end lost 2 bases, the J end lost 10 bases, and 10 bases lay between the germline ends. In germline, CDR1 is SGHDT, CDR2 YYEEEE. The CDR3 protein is CASSFRPKEQFF. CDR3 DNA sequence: TGTGCCAGCAGCTTTAGGCCTAAGGAGCAGTTCTTC.

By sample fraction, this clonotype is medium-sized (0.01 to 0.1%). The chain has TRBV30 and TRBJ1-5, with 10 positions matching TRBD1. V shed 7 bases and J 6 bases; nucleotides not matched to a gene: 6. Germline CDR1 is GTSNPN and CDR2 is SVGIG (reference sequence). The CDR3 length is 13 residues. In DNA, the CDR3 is TGTGCCTTAGACAGGGGGCCTCGTCAGCCCCAGCATTTT. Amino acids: CALDRGPRQPQHF.

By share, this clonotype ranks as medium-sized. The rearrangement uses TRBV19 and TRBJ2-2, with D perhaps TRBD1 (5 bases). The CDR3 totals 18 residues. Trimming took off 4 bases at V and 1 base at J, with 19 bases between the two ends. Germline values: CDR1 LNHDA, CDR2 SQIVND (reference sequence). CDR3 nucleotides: TGTGCCAGTAGTACGGCCCTGGGGCATAGATGGAACACCGGGGAGCTGTTTTTT. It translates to CASSTALGHRWNTGELFF. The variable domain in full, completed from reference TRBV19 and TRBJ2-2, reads DGGITQSPKYLFRKEGQNVTLSCEQNLNHDAMYWYRQDPGQGLRLIYYSQIVNDFQKGDIAEGYSVSREKKESFPLTVTSAQKNPTAFYLCASSTALGHRWNTGELFFGEGSRLTVL.

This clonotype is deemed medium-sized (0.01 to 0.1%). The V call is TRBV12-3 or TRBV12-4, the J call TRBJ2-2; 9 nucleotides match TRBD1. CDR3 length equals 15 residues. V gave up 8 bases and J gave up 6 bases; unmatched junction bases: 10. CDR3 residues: CASARQGDGSGELFF. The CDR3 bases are TGTGCCAGCGCGCGACAGGGGGACGGATCCGGGGAGCTGTTTTTT.

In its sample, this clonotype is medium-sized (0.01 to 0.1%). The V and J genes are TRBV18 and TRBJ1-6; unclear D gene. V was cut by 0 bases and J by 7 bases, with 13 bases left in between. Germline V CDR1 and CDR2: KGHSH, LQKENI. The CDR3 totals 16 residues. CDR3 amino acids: CASSPPPGARNSPLHF. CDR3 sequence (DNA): TGTGCCAGCTCACCACCGCCGGGAGCGAGGAATTCACCCCTCCACTTT.

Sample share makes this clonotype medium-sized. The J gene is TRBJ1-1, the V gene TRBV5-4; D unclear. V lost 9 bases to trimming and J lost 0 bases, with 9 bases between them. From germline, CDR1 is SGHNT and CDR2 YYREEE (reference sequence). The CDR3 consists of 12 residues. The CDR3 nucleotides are TGTGCCACCGGGATCATGAACACTGAAGCTTTCTTT. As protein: CATGIMNTEAFF. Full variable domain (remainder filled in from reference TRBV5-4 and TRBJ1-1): ETGVTQSPTHLIKTRGQQVTLRCSSQSGHNTVSWYQQALGQGPQFIFQYYREEENGRGNFPPRFSGLQFPNYSSELNVNALELDDSALYLCATGIMNTEAFFGQGTRLTVV.

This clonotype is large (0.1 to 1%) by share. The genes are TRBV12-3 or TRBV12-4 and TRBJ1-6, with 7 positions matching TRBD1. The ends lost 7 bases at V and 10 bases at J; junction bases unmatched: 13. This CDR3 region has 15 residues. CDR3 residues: CASTLGQGVRSPLHF. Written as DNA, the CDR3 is TGTGCCAGCACCCTCGGGCAGGGGGTTAGATCACCCCTCCACTTT.

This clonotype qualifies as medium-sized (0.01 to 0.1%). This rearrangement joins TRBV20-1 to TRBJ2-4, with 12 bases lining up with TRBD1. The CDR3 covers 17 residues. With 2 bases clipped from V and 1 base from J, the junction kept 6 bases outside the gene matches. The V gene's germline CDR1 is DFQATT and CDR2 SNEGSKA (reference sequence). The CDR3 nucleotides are TGCAGTGCTAGAACCGGGACAGGGGGCTCGGCCAAAAACATTCAGTACTTC. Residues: CSARTGTGGSAKNIQYF.